These 12 T cell receptor beta chains were sequenced from one sample in a study of shared clonotypes between healthy human individuals. Method: immunoSEQ multiplex PCR; TCRdb's copy keeps in-frame clones and lacks some. Found here are around 2.3 million clones, approximately 95% of them singletons; the top ten hold over 0.1%. What was sequenced was naive CD4+ T cells sorted from blood. Sample subset: CD45RA+ positively selected. These receptors all stem from a man between 18 and 29 years old in good health.

This chain uses TRBV18 with TRBJ1-6, with D unclear. Germline assignment: CDR1 KGHSH and CDR2 LQKENI. This CDR3 has 18 residues. The V gene lost 1 base and the J gene lost 3 bases, with 16 bases spanning the gap. CDR3 in amino acids: CASSPRAPGGNYNSPLHF. The CDR3 coding sequence is TGTGCCAGCTCACCACGAGCTCCGGGCGGAAACTATAATTCACCCCTCCACTTT. Based on the CDR3 plus reference TRBV18 and TRBJ1-6, the full variable domain is NAGVMQNPRHLVRRRGQEARLRCSPMKGHSHVYWYRQLPEEGLKFMVYLQKENIIDESGMPKERFSAEFPKEGPSILRIQQVVRGDSAAYFCASSPRAPGGNYNSPLHFGNGTRLTVT.

The chain links TRBV4-1 to TRBJ2-2; no clear D. Germline V gene sequence: CDR1 MGHRA, CDR2 YSYEKL. V lost 1 base and J lost 4, with 10 bases in between. The CDR3 extends over 15 amino acids. This CDR3 reads CASSQGSSLTGELFF. For the CDR3, the DNA is TGCGCCAGCAGCCAAGGCTCATCCCTCACCGGGGAGCTGTTTTTT.

The chain links TRBV19 to TRBJ1-4, with D unresolved. V shed 6 bases and J shed 13 bases, with 15 bases lying between them. The CDR3 has 12 amino acids. CDR1 is LNHDA, CDR2 SQIVND, per germline (reference sequence). CDR3 DNA sequence: TGTGCCAGTAGGAAGGAGCTCTCAACACTGTTTTTT. Residues: CASRKELSTLFF.

CDR3: CASSSDLLYQETQYF. The CDR3 region has the DNA TGTGCCAGCAGCTCTGATTTACTGTACCAAGAGACCCAGTACTTC. The chain joins TRBV11-2 to TRBJ2-5; D is ambiguous. CDR1 is SGHAT and CDR2 is FQNNGV in the germline V gene. CDR3 length equals 15 residues. Trimming pared 4 bases from V and 0 bases from J, leaving 12 bases between.

This rearrangement joins TRBV2 to TRBJ2-3; the D is unclear. V lost 3 bases, J lost 0 bases, and 4 bases lay in between. The CDR3 has 13 amino acids. Germline values: CDR1 SNHLY, CDR2 FYNNEI. The CDR3 reads CASSDPSTDTQYF. The CDR3 coding sequence is TGTGCCAGCAGTGACCCTAGCACAGATACGCAGTATTTT.

This chain connects TRBV6-5 to TRBJ2-7; 9 bases match TRBD1. The CDR3 has 16 residues. In germline, CDR1 is MNHEY, CDR2 SVGAGI. J lost 4 bases, V lost 0 bases, and 7 bases had no gene match. CDR3 amino acids: CASSYSSGQGSYEQYF. CDR3 bases: TGTGCCAGCAGTTACTCATCAGGACAGGGGTCGTACGAGCAGTACTTC.

J is TRBJ1-2 and V is TRBV27, with a possible D match to TRBD1 (5 bases). This CDR3 is 15 amino acids long. Germline loops: CDR1 MNHEY, CDR2 SMNVEV (reference sequence). Trimming stripped 2 bases from V and 1 base from J, with 11 bases between. This CDR3 reads CASSLSPGINYGYTF. In DNA form, the CDR3 reads TGTGCCAGCAGTTTAAGCCCAGGGATTAACTATGGCTACACCTTC.

This clone was detected only once. The rearrangement joins TRBV5-1 to TRBJ2-5; D is ambiguous. Trimming cost V 0 bases and J 5 bases, with 11 bases left between them. The CDR3 runs to 14 residues. The germline V gene encodes CDR1 SGHRS and CDR2 YFSETQ. The chain's CDR3 is CASSLVLISETQYF. In DNA, the CDR3 is TGCGCCAGCAGCTTGGTCCTCATCAGCGAGACCCAGTACTTC.

The V call is TRBV13, the J call TRBJ2-2, with D uncertain. In germline, CDR1 is PRHDT, CDR2 FYEKMQ (reference sequence). This CDR3 comprises 12 residues. V lost 2 bases and J lost 7, with 5 bases in between. CDR3 bases: TGTGCCAGCAGCTTACGATACGGGGAGCTGTTTTTT. Amino acid sequence: CASSLRYGELFF.

This clone was recorded only once. The gene calls are TRBV10-3 and TRBJ1-6, with D possibly being TRBD1 (6 bases). The CDR3 has 14 residues. Trimming took 3 bases from V and 8 from J, leaving 11 bases between them. The germline V gene encodes CDR1 ENHRY and CDR2 SYGVKD. This chain's CDR3 is CAISDRGRDSPLHF. In DNA, the CDR3 is TGTGCCATCAGTGATCGGGGGCGGGATTCACCCCTCCACTTT.

This clone was detected only once. This sequence joins TRBV6-5 and TRBJ1-4, with a tentative D call TRBD1 (6 bases). Germline assignment: CDR1 MNHEY and CDR2 SVGAGI. The CDR3 covers 15 residues. V lost 4 bases and J lost 4, with 13 bases in between. In nucleotides, the CDR3 is TGTGCCAGCAGTTCATACAGGGCCCTTAATGAAAAACTGTTTTTT. Translated, it gives CASSSYRALNEKLFF.

This chain joins TRBV2 and TRBJ1-1; 8 nucleotides agree with TRBD1. Germline assignment: CDR1 SNHLY and CDR2 FYNNEI. V shed 4 bases and J 2 bases; nucleotides not matched to a gene: 6. The CDR3 consists of 15 residues. The DNA of the CDR3 is TGTGCCAGCAGTGCACAAGGACAGGGTAACACTGAAGCTTTCTTT. This translates into CASSAQGQGNTEAFF.